Sequencing of this T cell receptor beta chain was carried out in a study of post-analysis software for immune sequencing data. Across the whole study: Courses of disease covered relapsing-remitting, secondary progressive and progressive-relapsing multiple sclerosis. Findings and limits, study-wide: TRBV5-6, TRBV5-1 and TRBV20-1 were among a few TRBV segments more frequent in patients than controls. Comparison with controls showed significantly lower normalized Chao1 diversity in multiple sclerosis patients.

As to this clonotype: As yet, its antigen is unknown.

The TCR beta cDNA libraries carried unique molecular identifiers. TCRdb re-called the PCR reads with MiXCR, one entry per CDR3 protein. Of some 370,000 distinct CDR3 sequences in the sample, around 33% were seen once. V was trimmed by 1 base and J by 6 bases, leaving 16 bases between them. Germline CDR1 SEHNR, CDR2 FQNEAQ (reference sequence). The CDR3 is made up of 16 amino acids. This chain links TRBV7-9 with TRBJ2-4; possible D gene TRBD1, 6 bases. The receptor was derived from a girl between 5 and 17 years old with multiple sclerosis. The sequenced sample was blood. The CDR3: CASSLGDGGPGNIQYF. Written as DNA, the CDR3 is TGTGCCAGCAGCTTAGGGGATGGGGGCCCGGGAAACATTCAGTACTTC.